The 13 T cell receptor beta chains presented below share a single source sample, sequenced in a study of glioma-infiltrating T cells. Amplification of TCR alpha and beta CDR3 regions from RNA used iRepertoire nested multiplex PCR. A single record per CDR3 protein comes from TCRdb applying MiXCR to the multiplex PCR reads. The sample gives about 410,000 distinct CDR3 sequences, roughly 41% of which show up once; approximately 12% is in the top ten. Sequencing input: glioma tissue, nonneoplastic brain tissue, or PBMCs (not recorded which). The receptors shown here come from a human donor with low-grade glioma or glioblastoma, undergoing nonglioma brain surgery, or in good health (not recorded which).

This clonotype was seen repeatedly, ten times or more. The V and J genes are TRBV7-2 and TRBJ1-1; maybe TRBD1 (6 bases). The germline V and J ends were trimmed by 3 bases and 4 bases, with 12 bases remaining between them. Looked up from germline, CDR1 is SGHTA and CDR2 is FQGNSA. This CDR3 has 14 residues. The CDR3 nucleotides are TGTGCCAGCAGCTTCCGGACAGCCCCCACTGAAGCTTTCTTT. This translates into CASSFRTAPTEAFF.

Details on this clonotype: A much larger clone lies one base from this, so it may be a read error. This chain links TRBV6-2 or TRBV6-3 with TRBJ1-1, with D uncertain. This CDR3 is built from 14 residues. V lost 1 base and J lost 2, with 8 bases in between. Germline V gene data show CDR1 as MNHEY and CDR2 as SVGEGT. The CDR3 reads CASSYLRVNTEAFF. Here the CDR3 DNA reads TGTGCCAGCAGTTACTTACGGGTTAACACTGAAGCTTTCTTT.

This clonotype was counted a single time. This chain uses TRBV28 with TRBJ1-2; D gene unclear. V lost 2 bases and J 4 bases, leaving 8 bases between the germline ends. There are 13 residues in the CDR3. Germline V gives CDR1 MDHEN, CDR2 SYDVKM. The DNA for the CDR3 is TGTGCCAGCAGTTTAACTTCAGGCTATGGCTACACCTTC. Translating gives CASSLTSGYGYTF.

This clonotype occurred many times. The chain links TRBV6-1 to TRBJ2-7; tentatively, D is TRBD1 (5 bases). Trimming stripped 8 bases from V and 1 base from J, with 9 bases between. Germline CDR1 and CDR2: MNHNS and SASEGT. The CDR3 extends over 12 amino acids. CDR3 DNA sequence: TGTGCCAGCTCGGACATTTCCTACGAGCAGTACTTC. It codes for CASSDISYEQYF.

The chain carries TRBV20-1 and TRBJ2-1; possibly TRBD1 or TRBD2 for D (6 bases each). Trimming removed 0 bases from V and 7 bases from J, with 16 bases in between. The CDR3 loop spans 15 amino acids. Germline assignment: CDR1 DFQATT and CDR2 SNEGSKA (reference sequence). CDR3: CSARDRRGWENEQFF. CDR3 nucleotide sequence: TGCAGTGCTAGAGACCGGAGGGGGTGGGAAAATGAGCAGTTCTTC.

The rearrangement uses TRBV24-1 and TRBJ2-1; TRBD2 agrees at 9 bases. There are 16 residues in the CDR3. V shed 0 bases, J shed 7 bases, and the junction held 6 bases outside the gene matches. CDR1 is KGHDR, CDR2 SFDVKD, per germline. The chain's CDR3 is CATSDLAGGPENEQFF. CDR3 DNA: TGTGCCACCAGTGATTTGGCGGGAGGGCCGGAAAATGAGCAGTTCTTC.

This clonotype was observed many times. The chain joins TRBV27 to TRBJ2-3; tentative D call: TRBD2 (6 bases). In germline, CDR1 is MNHEY, CDR2 SMNVEV (reference sequence). V was clipped by 7 bases and J by 0 bases, with 26 bases between them. This CDR3 comprises 19 residues. The CDR3 coding sequence is TGTGCCAGCACCTTTTCAATATGGGGCGGGATTGCTAGCACAGATACGCAGTATTTT. Translating gives CASTFSIWGGIASTDTQYF.

The chain is built from TRBV28 and TRBJ2-7, with 11 positions matching TRBD1. Trimming at V came to 5 bases and at J to 5 bases, leaving 5 bases not matched to a gene. This CDR3 has 14 residues. From germline, CDR1 is MDHEN and CDR2 SYDVKM. The CDR3 loop is CASSQGQGVNEQYF. CDR3 in DNA: TGTGCCAGCAGTCAGGGACAGGGGGTCAACGAGCAGTACTTC.

The chain has TRBV7-2 and TRBJ1-1, with 10 bases lining up with TRBD1. V was pared by 3 bases and J by 7 bases, with 8 bases of the junction left unmatched. CDR3 length equals 15 residues. Looked up from germline, CDR1 is SGHTA and CDR2 is FQGNSA. The CDR3 spells CASSFGGQGRHEAFF. CDR3 bases: TGTGCCAGCAGCTTCGGGGGACAGGGGAGACATGAAGCTTTCTTT.

The V call is TRBV6-1, the J call TRBJ2-2; D gene ambiguous. This CDR3 has 12 amino acids. V dropped 3 bases and J dropped 7 bases, with 6 bases sitting between them. CDR1 and CDR2 (germline): MNHNS, SASEGT. The DNA for the CDR3 is TGTGCCAGCAGTGACTTGGGCGGGGAGCTGTTTTTT. Its protein product is CASSDLGGELFF.

In its sample, this clonotype was seen many times. The gene calls are TRBV6-1 and TRBJ2-5, with 10 bases matching TRBD2. V dropped 5 bases and J dropped 6; count of bases not matched to a gene: 9. The CDR3 loop spans 15 amino acids. Germline values: CDR1 MNHNS, CDR2 SASEGT. The CDR3 spells CASSYASGRAKTQYF. Here the CDR3 DNA reads TGTGCCAGCAGTTATGCAAGCGGGAGGGCCAAGACCCAGTACTTC.

This clonotype was recorded only once. The junction departs from the called germline gene at one end, perhaps through a read error. The CDR3 reads CASSQLGQYNSPPHF. The CDR3 nucleotides are TGTGCCAGCAGCCAACTAGGACAGTATAATTCACCCCCCCACTTT. The rearrangement links TRBV28 to TRBJ1-6, with D perhaps matching TRBD1 (6 bases). The CDR3 spans 15 residues. CDR1 MDHEN and CDR2 SYDVKM come from the germline V gene. Drawing the rest from reference TRBV28 and TRBJ1-6, the complete variable domain is DVKVTQSSRYLVKRTGEKVFLECVQDMDHENMFWYRQDPGLGLRLIYFSYDVKMKEKGDIPEGYSVSREKKERFSLILESASTNQTSMYLCASSQLGQYNSPPHFGNGTRLTVT.

This clonotype showed up just a few times. The chain has TRBV5-5 and TRBJ2-7; a weak D match, TRBD2 (6 bases). CDR1 SGHKS and CDR2 YYEKEE come from the germline V gene (reference sequence). The CDR3 runs 13 residues. Deletions cut 4 bases from V and 3 bases from J, with 11 bases between. The CDR3 is CASSRDSIYEQYF. CDR3 in DNA: TGTGCCAGCAGCAGGGACTCCATCTACGAGCAGTACTTC.